These 19 T cell receptor beta chains came from one sample sequenced in a study of regulatory T cells in long-lasting Graves disease listed by TCRdb under 2021. The receptor library was made with multiplex PCR. This sample was sequenced with an Illumina HiSeq 4000. To build TCR beta libraries, CDR3 regions were amplified by Arm-PCR using iRepertoire HTBI primers. TCRdb trimmed the raw reads at Q25, called clones with MiXCR and kept productive beta chains. Rows with a matching CDR3 protein are joined into one entry that keeps the most common DNA and genes. The sample includes 650,000 to 700,000 distinct CDR3 sequences, with about 30% observed a single time. Together, the top ten hold about two fifths of the sample. The time point label of this sample denotes: persistent/refractory GD, antithyroid drugs over 5 years with positive TRAb. RNA was extracted from PBMCs in TRIzol for both TCR sequencing and RNA sequencing.

The starting material was peripheral blood mononuclear cells (PBMCs), obtained when the disease was refractory, from a patient treated with antithyroid drugs. The receptors derive from a female donor with Graves disease.

V and J are TRBV27 and TRBJ1-3; 9 bases agree with TRBD1. The V and J ends lost 6 bases and 2 bases, in that order; junction bases with no gene match: 5. This CDR3 spans 15 amino acids. CDR1 is MNHEY, CDR2 SMNVEV, per germline (reference sequence). The CDR3 nucleotides are TGTGCCAGCAGCCGGGACAGGGCCCCTGGAAACACCATATATTTT. Its translation is CASSRDRAPGNTIYF.

The chain links TRBV7-9 to TRBJ1-1; D remains ambiguous. The germline V gene has CDR1 SEHNR and CDR2 FQNEAQ (reference sequence). CDR3 length: 14 residues. Trimming removed 5 bases at V and 4 bases at J, with 14 bases between. CDR3 amino acids: CASSRKGYGTEAFF. Written as DNA, the CDR3 is TGTGCCAGCAGCCGAAAGGGTTACGGCACTGAAGCTTTCTTT.

This clonotype was seen a handful of times. Here the CDR3 omits its conserved ending phenylalanine or tryptophan, so a read error is the likely source. V usage is TRBV12-5 and J usage is TRBJ2-2; tentative D call: TRBD2 (6 bases). The CDR3 has 15 amino acids. CDR1 and CDR2 (germline): LGHNT, FRNRAP. The V end lost 5 bases, the J end lost 7 bases, and 17 bases lay between the germline ends. The DNA for the CDR3 is TGTGCTAGTGGTCTCCGAAACCTGGGGGGCGGGGAGCTGTTTTCT. Its translation is CASGLRNLGGGELFS.

The sample holds many counts of this clonotype. J is TRBJ1-1 and V is TRBV28; D ambiguous. V was trimmed by 3 bases and J by 5 bases, leaving 4 bases between them. The CDR3 runs to 11 residues. CDR1 MDHEN and CDR2 SYDVKM come from the germline V gene. The CDR3, as DNA: TGTGCCAGCAGTTTCACAACTGAAGCTTTCTTT. Its translation: CASSFTTEAFF.

The V call is TRBV20-1, the J call TRBJ1-2; D might be TRBD1 (5 bases). This CDR3 is 12 amino acids long. Germline CDR1 and CDR2: DFQATT and SNEGSKA (reference sequence). CDR3 DNA sequence: TGCAGCCCCGGGTGGCAGGGCTATGGCTACACCTTC. Amino acids: CSPGWQGYGYTF.

This sequence joins TRBV5-1 and TRBJ1-3; 7 bases are shared with TRBD1. This CDR3 has 15 residues. V lost 5 bases and J lost 0; bases outside the gene matches: 5. The germline CDR1 and CDR2 sequences are SGHRS and YFSETQ. The CDR3: CASSTTGSSGNTIYF. In DNA form, the CDR3 reads TGCGCCAGCAGTACGACAGGGAGCTCTGGAAACACCATATATTTT.

This clonotype was counted only a few times. The chain joins TRBV7-2 to TRBJ1-6; D may be TRBD1 (6 bases). The CDR3 is made up of 16 amino acids. CDR1 and CDR2 (germline): SGHTA, FQGNSA. V was shortened by 5 bases and J by 0 bases, with 11 bases between the two germline ends. The CDR3 protein is CASSRQASSYNSPLHF. The DNA for the CDR3 is TGTGCCAGCAGCCGACAGGCGAGCTCCTATAATTCACCCCTCCACTTT.

The chain links TRBV12-3 or TRBV12-4 to TRBJ1-1; D is perhaps TRBD1 (6 bases). This CDR3 region has 13 residues. V lost 5 bases and J 7 bases, leaving 14 bases between the germline ends. CDR3 in amino acids: CASSLTGQSEAFF. CDR3 nucleotide sequence: TGTGCCAGCAGTCTTACAGGGCAGAGTGAAGCTTTCTTT.

To note about this clonotype: Possible read error: a much larger clone is one base away. V and J are TRBV29-1 and TRBJ1-2; weak D call: TRBD1 (5 bases). Germline values: CDR1 SQVTM, CDR2 ANQGSEA. The CDR3 extends over 13 amino acids. Trimming pared 6 bases from V and 0 bases from J, leaving 11 bases between. The CDR3 sequence is CSVKGRANYGYTF. As DNA, the CDR3 is TGCAGCGTGAAGGGACGGGCTAACTATGGCTACACCTTC.

This clonotype turned up a few times. The CDR3 region has the DNA TGTGCCAGCAGTGAAGCAGGGGGCCAGCCCCAGCATTTT. This codes for CASSEAGGQPQHF. V gene TRBV6-1 combines with J gene TRBJ1-5; TRBD1 aligns across 7 bases. The CDR3 sequence is 13 residues long. With 0 bases clipped from V and 7 bases from J, the junction kept 0 bases outside the gene matches. Germline V lookup: CDR1 MNHNS, CDR2 SASEGT.

The rearrangement links TRBV12-5 to TRBJ1-6, with D uncertain. This CDR3 comprises 15 residues. V was trimmed by 5 bases and J by 10 bases, leaving 18 bases between them. Germline V gene sequence: CDR1 LGHNT, CDR2 FRNRAP. The CDR3 reads CASGPPGPAGSPLHF. DNA for the CDR3: TGTGCTAGTGGTCCCCCTGGGCCTGCGGGGTCACCCCTCCACTTT.

V usage is TRBV5-7 and J usage is TRBJ2-7; D perhaps matches TRBD1 (6 bases). TRBV5-7 is an ORF for which the function is uncertain. V lost 7 bases to trimming and J lost 0 bases, with 20 bases between them. This CDR3 is 16 amino acids long. As DNA, the CDR3 is TGTGCCAGCTATGCCCGTGGGGGCAGGGACTCCTACGAGCAGTACTTC. Residues: CASYARGGRDSYEQYF.

The chain links TRBV28 to TRBJ2-3; D uncertain. The CDR3 covers 11 residues. CDR1 MDHEN and CDR2 SYDVKM come from the germline V gene. Trimming shortened V by 9 bases and J by 0 bases, and 4 bases separated the two germline ends. The CDR3 DNA sequence: TGTGCCAGTGGGAGCACAGATACGCAGTATTTT. This sequence encodes CASGSTDTQYF.

This chain joins TRBV28 and TRBJ1-1, with D possibly being TRBD1 (5 bases). Germline-derived CDR1 and CDR2 are MDHEN and SYDVKM. CDR3 length: 14 amino acids. The V end lost 5 bases, the J end lost 10 bases, and 20 bases lay between the germline ends. CDR3 nucleotide sequence: TGTGCCAGCAGTGGGGTGCGGGGGATCTCTGGAGCTTTCTTT. As protein: CASSGVRGISGAFF.

The chain uses TRBV24-1 and TRBJ1-1; D call uncertain. Germline V CDR1 and CDR2: KGHDR, SFDVKD. V lost 0 bases and J lost 3, with 7 bases in between. This CDR3 spans 14 amino acids. The CDR3, as DNA: TGTGCCACCAGTGATTTGTCAATGCACACTGAAGCTTTCTTT. This translates into CATSDLSMHTEAFF.

Only a few counts were recorded for this clonotype. The chain joins TRBV20-1 to TRBJ1-5; D may be TRBD1 (5 bases). Germline CDR1 DFQATT, CDR2 SNEGSKA (reference sequence). V shed 6 bases and J shed 3 bases, with 12 bases lying between them. The CDR3 contains 13 residues. In nucleotides, the CDR3 is TGCAGTGCCGGGACCGTGGCCAATCAGCCCCAGCATTTT. It translates to CSAGTVANQPQHF.

The chain has TRBV28 and TRBJ1-2, with 7 positions matching TRBD1. CDR1 is MDHEN and CDR2 is SYDVKM in the germline V gene. The CDR3 extends over 15 amino acids. Trimming took 4 bases from V and 10 from J; bases not matched to a gene: 15. The CDR3 nucleotides are TGTGCCAGCAGTTCCCCCGTGACAGGGAAAAGGACCTACACCTTC. Encoded protein: CASSSPVTGKRTYTF.

This clonotype has only a few counts. The chain joins TRBV18 to TRBJ2-5, with unresolved D. In germline, CDR1 is KGHSH, CDR2 LQKENI. The V gene lost 4 bases and the J gene lost 5 bases, with 11 bases spanning the gap. This CDR3 spans 13 amino acids. The CDR3 DNA is TGTGCCAGCTCACTAGACATAGAGGAGACCCAGTACTTC. Protein product: CASSLDIEETQYF.

The V call is TRBV5-1, the J call TRBJ1-1; possibly TRBD1 for D (5 bases). This CDR3 comprises 15 residues. Per the germline V gene, CDR1 is SGHRS and CDR2 is YFSETQ. V gave up 0 bases and J gave up 2 bases, with 11 bases separating them. CDR3 bases: TGCGCCAGCAGCTTGGCGGAAAGGGGTAACACTGAAGCTTTCTTT. Protein: CASSLAERGNTEAFF.